This T cell receptor beta chain emerged from a study of beta chain features in type 1 diabetes. Study observations and caveats: VDJ junctions sequenced from type 1 diabetes patients showed fewer insertions and more deletions. It was among patients, rather than healthy donors, that naive, central memory and Treg TCRB repertoires appeared more similar. Type 1 diabetes patients had TCRB CDR3s that were shorter (moderately but significantly so) in all four CD4+ subsets.

Sorted populations all had greater than 98% purity. This clone was counted ten times or more. As yet, its antigen is unknown. V lost 5 bases to trimming and J lost 7 bases; unmatched junction nucleotides: 4. Per germline, CDR1 SGHTA and CDR2 FQGTGA. The CDR3 runs 14 residues. Sequenced material consisted of expressed TCRB transcripts (all of the isolated RNA was reverse transcribed). Some clones are missing from TCRdb's copy, which holds only in-frame ones; the method was immunoSEQ multiplex PCR. The sample yields around 200,000 clones, 10% to 15% seen once. The chain links TRBV7-3 to TRBJ2-1, with 11 bases aligning to TRBD2. Sequenced sample: central memory CD4+ T cells from blood. This receptor was taken from a woman under 30 in good health. The CDR3 region has the DNA TGTGCCAGCAGCCTAGCGGGAGGACGAAATGAGCAGTTCTTC. Its protein is CASSLAGGRNEQFF.